This entry concerns a single T cell receptor (beta chain). What this receptor recognizes is not known. There are no base qualities to consult, and no much larger clone falls within one base. This specimen comes from a study of a mutant IDH1 vaccine in newly diagnosed glioma (dated by TCRdb to the early 2020s). For the wider study: Vaccination started 4-6 weeks after radiotherapy alone, or was given together with temozolomide cycles in the groups whose treatment included chemotherapy. Before enrollment, most patients had been given radiochemotherapy with temozolomide as standard therapy, while the rest had received either radiotherapy alone or temozolomide alone. Six visits were used for peripheral blood collection: V03 (baseline), V05, V07, V10, V12 and V13. The roughly 33 treated patients were roughly 60% male and around 38% female, with a mean age of about 38 years. The week-35 safety follow-up took place at visit V12, and the week-47 end of study took place at visit V13. For exploratory analyses, fewer than 30 treated patients had longitudinal TCRB deep sequencing done wherever samples were available. Overall results and qualifications from the work: Across multiple MHC alleles, vaccine-induced immune responses were seen in 90% to 95% of patients. According to the authors, sample limitations meant that analyses of patient blood samples could not be reproduced. Changes in the top peripheral T cell clonotypes picked up by TCRB sequencing did not appear to be linked to pseudoprogression. Availability determined which PBMC samples were chosen for TCRB deep sequencing.

Library generation was performed with the immunoSEQ multiplex PCR assay. Rearranged TCR beta chain sequences were amplified using the hsTCRB Kit according to the manufacturer's protocol. TCRB libraries were sequenced on an Illumina MiSeq. For the original study's pipeline: The kit vendor's proprietary platform handled demultiplexing, trimming and gene mapping. Entries here come from immuneACCESS through TCRdb and include only in-frame sequences with V and J called. Some clones fail to appear in such tables; in the studies checked, an unresolved V gene covers under half of the shortfall, and the cause of the remainder is unknown. V and J calls and clone size are copied from that table; D and trimming were computed from the DNA. Recorded for this sample are 60,000 or so clones; around four fifths of them occurred a single time. The ten largest clones add up to about 4.2% of the sample. Read against the paper, the sample's time point label means: week 35, safety follow-up. Each vaccine dose was 300 ug of a 20-mer mutant IDH1 peptide in Montanide, given subcutaneously with topical imiquimod. Across visits V03 through V10, patients got a total of eight vaccinations, given in weeks 1, 3, 5, 7, 11, 15, 19 and 23. The donors had newly diagnosed IDH1-mutant astrocytomas of WHO grade 3 or 4 that showed loss of nuclear ATRX. The samples were drawn from NOA16, a multicentre, single-arm, open-label phase I trial in Germany that tested a mutant IDH1 peptide vaccine in humans for the first time. The DNeasy Blood and Tissue Kit was used to extract genomic DNA from EDTA blood for TCRB sequencing.

V loses 4 bases of germline sequence and J loses 0 bases, and the interval between the two ends is 11 bases. CDR1 SGHKS and CDR2 YYEKEE are derived from the germline V gene (reference sequence). The CDR3 holds 15 amino acids from the cysteine to the phenylalanine. Only CDR3 DNA is held: 45 bases, read in frame from base 1. The TCR originated in a man aged 30 to 39 with glioma. This specimen was PBMCs, taken from a glioma patient whose treatment included an IDH1 peptide vaccine. The rearranged segments are TRBV5-5 and TRBJ1-3; no D segment can be confidently identified. The CDR3 protein: CASSPGGSSGNTIYF. The DNA reads TGTGCCAGCAGCCCCGGAGGAAGCTCTGGAAACACCATATATTTT.